This TCR beta chain comes out of a study of cytomegalovirus exposure and HLA in healthy donors. As for this clone: Other DNA variants within this sample encode the same CDR3.

The PCR had 60 Vbeta and 13 Jbeta primers. Produced via immunoSEQ multiplex PCR; TCRdb's table is partial and in-frame only. The sample holds 100,000 to 150,000 clones, about 76% seen once. The TCR sequence derives from a woman aged 60-75 years in good health and CMV-seropositive. The sample was PBMCs.

CDR3 sequence reads: CASSGTGGNQPQHF. CDR3 nucleotides: TGTGCCAGCTCCGGGACAGGGGGAAATCAGCCCCAGCATTTT. This chain joins TRBV2 and TRBJ1-5, with TRBD1 matching 11 bases. CDR3 length: 14 residues. CDR1 and CDR2 (germline): SNHLY, FYNNEI. J was trimmed by 4 bases and V by 8 bases; bases with no gene match: 4. Full variable domain (remainder filled in from reference TRBV2 and TRBJ1-5): EPEVTQTPSHQVTQMGQEVILRCVPISNHLYFYWYRQILGQKVEFLVSFYNNEISEKSEIFDDQFSVERPDGSNFTLKIRSTKLEDSAMYFCASSGTGGNQPQHFGDGTRLSIL.